This T cell receptor (beta chain) was identified in a study of CD8 T cells in Susac syndrome (dated by TCRdb to the late 2010s). Regarding the research as a whole: Whether CD8+ T cell activation and differentiation in Susac syndrome was antigen driven was tested using repertoire sequencing. Results and caveats for the whole study, not just this receptor: The TCR sequencing and HLA analysis was acknowledged to have included a relatively small number of individuals.

The germline V gene sets CDR1 to SGHRS and CDR2 to YFSETQ. V and J are truncated by 4 bases and 0 bases respectively, leaving an intervening sequence of 16 bases. Including the terminal cysteine and phenylalanine, the CDR3 comprises 16 residues. The read is trimmed to its CDR3 DNA, 48 bases read in frame from base 1. RNA was extracted using the RNeasy kit, and roughly 0.5 to 1 ug of the RNA was reverse transcribed with random hexamers. The immunoSEQ multiplex PCR assay, covering 54 Vbeta and 13 Jbeta segments, was used to amplify TCR beta CDR3 regions. To correct PCR amplification bias, a synthetic template baseline was used for both primer optimization and computational correction. From the authors' description of their analysis: Only productive sequences were kept, with reads annotated to V, D and J genes according to IMGT and analyzed in immunoSEQ Analyzer. Clonality was computed as one minus Shannon entropy normalized by log2 of the number of productive unique sequences. For each patient and control, public and private clones were evaluated among the 100 most prevalent clones. A clone was defined as Susac-specific if it was absent from the healthy and MS cohorts, from around 960 published viral clones and from other ImmuneACCESS disease sequences. TCRdb's own reprocessing of the public reads used fastp at Q25 and MiXCR and kept productive beta chains. Every distinct CDR3 protein forms one entry, paired with its most common genes and DNA. The V and J calls come from TCRdb's annotation, not from the publication. The table for this sample lists roughly 330,000 distinct CDR3 sequences; 92% of them were counted only once. The top ten clones comprise approximately 0.065% of the sample.

In regard to this clonotype: Its binding antigen is unknown. Base qualities are not recorded, but no much larger clone differs from it by a single base.

Peripheral blood CD8+ and CD4+ T cells from healthy donors, Susac syndrome patients and multiple sclerosis patients were profiled by high-throughput TCR beta sequencing. The multiple sclerosis controls were treatment-naive patients who had stable or active relapsing-remitting disease and met the revised McDonald criteria. Bulk CD8+ and CD4+ T cells were purified by magnetic negative isolation, whereas CD8+ TEMRA cells were enriched by FACS. Blood was drawn into EDTA tubes, processed within 24 hours, and PBMCs were isolated by density gradient centrifugation. PBMCs intended for TCR sequencing were cryopreserved in liquid nitrogen and thawed later in a water bath at 37 degrees C. A purity of at least 90% was achieved for sorted or isolated CD4+, CD8+ and CD8+ TEMRA cells.

This sequence uses TRBV5-1 and TRBJ1-1; the D region possibly corresponds to TRBD1 (6 bases align). Sequencing used CD4+ T cells from PBMCs. The TCR was taken from a human donor with multiple sclerosis. The nucleotide sequence reads TGCGCCAGCAGCCAGGGGCGGGGGTCCATGAACACTGAAGCTTTCTTT. This sequence encodes CASSQGRGSMNTEAFF.